One TCR beta chain is described in this entry. The antigen is undetermined. This entry belongs to a study of shared clonotypes between healthy human individuals. Trimming cost V 0 bases and J 5 bases, with 12 bases left between them. CDR3 size: 14 residues. In germline, CDR1 is SGHRS, CDR2 YFSETQ. Produced via immunoSEQ multiplex PCR; TCRdb's table is partial and in-frame only. The sample has around 2.5 million clones, 90% to 95% seen once. Study-level results: As a rule, naive subsets had a larger estimated richness than memory subsets.

The V call is TRBV5-1, the J call TRBJ2-7; D is uncertain. Sequenced input: naive CD4+ T cells from PBMCs. Sample subset: CD45RA+ positively selected. This clonotype was sampled from a man aged 18-30 years in good health. Some clones in this sample may be carry-over from other donors' samples. CDR3 loop: CASSLARTADEQYF. As DNA, the CDR3 is TGCGCCAGCAGCTTGGCTCGTACAGCCGACGAGCAGTACTTC.